The 3 T cell receptor beta chains listed next were all sequenced from one sample in a study of spatial heterogeneity in lung cancer. The time point was: sample taken at primary tumor resection. Whole RNA was taken from tumor, nontumor lung or frozen PBMC; it was then sequenced unsorted. MiXCR was run by TCRdb on the 5' RACE reads, yielding one entry per CDR3 protein. The sample includes 13,000 to 15,000 distinct CDR3 sequences, about a tenth of them seen just once. The material sequenced was PBMCs, taken at surgery. The receptors originated from a male donor with early-stage non-small cell lung cancer.

CDR3 bases: TGCGCCAGCAGCTTGAGCCGGGACACTTGGACTGAAGCTTTCTTT. This translates into CASSLSRDTWTEAFF. The chain uses TRBV5-1 and TRBJ1-1, with D tentatively TRBD1 (6 bases). This CDR3 region has 15 residues. Germline values: CDR1 SGHRS, CDR2 YFSETQ. V lost 1 base, J lost 5 bases, and 15 bases lay in between.

There are many counts of this clonotype. The chain recombines TRBV6-5 with TRBJ2-5; D remains unclear. CDR3 length: 13 residues. Germline V gene sequence: CDR1 MNHEY, CDR2 SVGAGI. The V end was cut by 5 bases, the J end by 7 bases, with 14 bases between. CDR3 nucleotides: TGTGCCAGCAGTAATAGACCCCGTGGGACCCAGTACTTC. Encoded protein: CASSNRPRGTQYF.

A few counts support this clonotype. This may be a read error, as it is one base from a much larger clone. CDR3 nucleotides: TGTGTCAGCAGCCTTACCGGGACACTGGCCAAGCAGTACTTC. This encodes CVSSLTGTLAKQYF. This chain links TRBV7-8 with TRBJ2-7; tentative D call: TRBD1 (6 bases). The germline CDR1 and CDR2 sequences are SGHVS and FQNEAQ. The CDR3 has 14 amino acids.